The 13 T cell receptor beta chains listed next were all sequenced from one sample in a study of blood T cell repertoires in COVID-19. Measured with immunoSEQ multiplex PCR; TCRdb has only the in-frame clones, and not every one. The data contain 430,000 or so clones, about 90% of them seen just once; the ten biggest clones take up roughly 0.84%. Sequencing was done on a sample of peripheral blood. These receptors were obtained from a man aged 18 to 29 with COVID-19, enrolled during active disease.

Here the CDR3 reads CASIRREGLITGELFF. The CDR3 coding sequence is TGTGCCAGCATTAGGCGGGAGGGCCTAATCACCGGGGAGCTGTTTTTT. The genes are TRBV2 and TRBJ2-2, with 9 bases matching TRBD2. Germline V lookup: CDR1 SNHLY, CDR2 FYNNEI. This CDR3 comprises 16 residues. Unmatched junction bases numbered 10, after V lost 7 bases and J lost 4 bases.

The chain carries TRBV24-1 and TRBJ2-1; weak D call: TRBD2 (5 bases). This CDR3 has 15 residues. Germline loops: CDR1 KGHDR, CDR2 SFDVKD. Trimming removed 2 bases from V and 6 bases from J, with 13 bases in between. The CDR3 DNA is TGTGCCACCAGTGATTCCGGGGTGGAGGTCAATGAGCAGTTCTTC. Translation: CATSDSGVEVNEQFF.

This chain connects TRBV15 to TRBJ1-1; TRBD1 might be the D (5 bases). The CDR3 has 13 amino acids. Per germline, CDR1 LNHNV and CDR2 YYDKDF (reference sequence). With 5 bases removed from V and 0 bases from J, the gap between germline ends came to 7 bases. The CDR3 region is CATSGDLNTEAFF. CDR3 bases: TGTGCCACCAGCGGGGACTTGAACACTGAAGCTTTCTTT.

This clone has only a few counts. The CDR3 DNA reads TGTGCCAGCAGCTCCGGGACAGGGATACATGAGCAGTTCTTC. Protein product: CASSSGTGIHEQFF. This chain links TRBV11-3 with TRBJ2-1, with 9 bases that match TRBD1. Trimming removed 4 bases from V and 8 bases from J; junction bases left unmatched: 6. The CDR3 loop spans 14 amino acids. CDR1 is SGHNT and CDR2 is YENEEA in the germline V gene. Full variable domain (missing parts from reference TRBV11-3 and TRBJ2-1): EAGVVQSPRYKIIEKKQPVAFWCNPISGHNTLYWYLQNLGQGPELLIRYENEEAVDDSQLPKDRFSAERLKGVDSTLKIQPAELGDSAVYLCASSSGTGIHEQFFGPGTRLTVL.

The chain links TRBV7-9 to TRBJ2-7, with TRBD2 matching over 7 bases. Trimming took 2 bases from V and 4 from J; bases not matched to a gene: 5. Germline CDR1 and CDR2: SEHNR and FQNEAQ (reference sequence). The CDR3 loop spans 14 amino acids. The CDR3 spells CASSLSTSAYEQYF. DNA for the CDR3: TGTGCCAGCAGCTTATCTACTAGCGCTTACGAGCAGTACTTC.

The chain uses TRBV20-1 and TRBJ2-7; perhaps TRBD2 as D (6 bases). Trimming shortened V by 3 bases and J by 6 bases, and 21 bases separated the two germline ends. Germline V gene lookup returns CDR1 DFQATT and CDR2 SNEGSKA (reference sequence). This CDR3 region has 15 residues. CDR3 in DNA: TGCAGTGCTAGTCGGGGCGGGATTATTGGGCGCGAGCAGTACTTC. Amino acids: CSASRGGIIGREQYF.

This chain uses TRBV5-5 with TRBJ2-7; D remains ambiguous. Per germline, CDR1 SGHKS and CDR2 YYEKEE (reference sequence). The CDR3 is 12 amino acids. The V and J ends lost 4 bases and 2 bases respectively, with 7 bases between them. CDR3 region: CASSPDTYEQYF. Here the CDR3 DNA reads TGTGCCAGCAGCCCTGACACCTACGAGCAGTACTTC.

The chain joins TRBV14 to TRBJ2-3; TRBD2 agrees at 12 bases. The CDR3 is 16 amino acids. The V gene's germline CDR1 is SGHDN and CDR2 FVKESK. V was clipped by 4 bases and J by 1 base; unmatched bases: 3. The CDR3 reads CASSRRLAGGTDTQYF. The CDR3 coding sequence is TGTGCCAGCAGCCGGCGACTAGCGGGAGGCACAGATACGCAGTATTTT. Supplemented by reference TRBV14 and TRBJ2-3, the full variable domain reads EAGVTQFPSHSVIEKGQTVTLRCDPISGHDNLYWYRRVMGKEIKFLLHFVKESKQDESGMPNNRFLAERTGGTYSTLKVQPAELEDSGVYFCASSRRLAGGTDTQYFGPGTRLTVL.

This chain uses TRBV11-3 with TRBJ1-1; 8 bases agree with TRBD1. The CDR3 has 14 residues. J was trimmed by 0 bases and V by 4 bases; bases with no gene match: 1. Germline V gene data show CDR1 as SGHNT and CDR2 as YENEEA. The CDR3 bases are TGTGCCAGCAGCTCACAGGGGGTGAACACTGAAGCTTTCTTT. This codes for CASSSQGVNTEAFF.

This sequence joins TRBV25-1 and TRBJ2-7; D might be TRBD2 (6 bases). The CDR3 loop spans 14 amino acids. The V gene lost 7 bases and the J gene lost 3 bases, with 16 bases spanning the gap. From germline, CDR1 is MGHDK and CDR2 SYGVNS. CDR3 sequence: CASIPTGLNYEQYF. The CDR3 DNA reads TGTGCCAGCATCCCAACGGGACTGAACTACGAGCAGTACTTC.

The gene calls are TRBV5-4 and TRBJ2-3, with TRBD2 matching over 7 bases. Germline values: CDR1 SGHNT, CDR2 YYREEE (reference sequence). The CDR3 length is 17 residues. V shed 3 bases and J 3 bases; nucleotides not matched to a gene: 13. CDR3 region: CASSSNPSGRATDTQYF. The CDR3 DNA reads TGTGCCAGCAGCTCAAACCCTAGCGGTCGCGCGACAGATACGCAGTATTTT. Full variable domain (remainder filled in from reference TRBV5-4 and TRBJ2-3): ETGVTQSPTHLIKTRGQQVTLRCSSQSGHNTVSWYQQALGQGPQFIFQYYREEENGRGNFPPRFSGLQFPNYSSELNVNALELDDSALYLCASSSNPSGRATDTQYFGPGTRLTVL.

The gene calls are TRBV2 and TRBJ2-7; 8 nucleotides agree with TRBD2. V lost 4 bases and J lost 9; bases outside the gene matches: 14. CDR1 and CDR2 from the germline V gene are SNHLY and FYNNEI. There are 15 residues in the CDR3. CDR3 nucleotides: TGTGCCAGCAGTGCACTACTAGCGGAGACGCCGGGGCAGTACTTC. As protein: CASSALLAETPGQYF.

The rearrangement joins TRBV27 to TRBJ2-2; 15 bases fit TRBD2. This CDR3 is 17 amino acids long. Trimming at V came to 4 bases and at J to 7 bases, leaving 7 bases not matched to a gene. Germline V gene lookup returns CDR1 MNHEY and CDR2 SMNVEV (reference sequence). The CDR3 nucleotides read TGTGCCAGCAGTTCCTCCGGACTAGCGGGAGGGAACGGGGAGCTGTTTTTT. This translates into CASSSSGLAGGNGELFF.